Each of the 28 T cell receptor beta chains below was sequenced from the same sample in a study of prognosis after radiotherapy for stage I lung cancer. Two-round multiplex PCR amplified TCR beta CDR3 from genomic DNA. Each TRBV and TRBJ gene had its own primer in the first PCR round. TCRdb ran MiXCR on the multiplex PCR reads and lists one entry per CDR3 protein. This sample has about 30,000 distinct CDR3 sequences, with around 31% found just once. The source was PBMCs, collected before or after stereotactic body radiation therapy (not recorded which). Every receptor here comes from a donor aged 50 or older with non-small cell lung cancer.

This clonotype is classed as medium-sized. J is TRBJ1-2 and V is TRBV5-1; the match to TRBD1 covers 7 bases. There are 14 residues in the CDR3. CDR1 and CDR2 (germline): SGHRS, YFSETQ. The V gene end was trimmed by 3 bases and the J gene end by 4 bases; junction bases not matched to a gene: 6. CDR3 DNA: TGCGCCAGCAGCTGGGGGGACAGCGGCTATGGCTACACCTTC. Amino acids: CASSWGDSGYGYTF. The variable domain in full, with the rest retrieved from reference TRBV5-1 and TRBJ1-2, is KAGVTQTPRYLIKTRGQQVTLSCSPISGHRSVSWYQQTPGQGLQFLFEYFSETQRNKGNFPGRFSGRQFSNSRSEMNVSTLELGDSALYLCASSWGDSGYGYTFGSGTRLTVV.

This clonotype came up many times. V gene TRBV20-1 combines with J gene TRBJ2-7, with TRBD2 as a possible D gene (6 bases). This CDR3 is 14 amino acids long. V was shortened by 0 bases and J by 5 bases, with 14 bases between the two germline ends. The germline CDR1 and CDR2 sequences are DFQATT and SNEGSKA (reference sequence). The CDR3 DNA reads TGCAGTGCTAGAGACGGTCGGGGGTCCCACGAGCAGTACTTC. Its translation: CSARDGRGSHEQYF.

Ten or more counts support this clonotype. The chain employs TRBV9 and TRBJ1-5; possible D gene TRBD1, 5 bases. The CDR3 totals 14 residues. The germline gives CDR1 SGDLS, CDR2 YYNGEE. The ends were cut back, 0 bases at V and 9 bases at J, with 13 bases in the middle. The DNA of the CDR3 is TGTGCCAGCAGCGTAGGGACGGAAGGGACGCCCCAGCATTTT. Protein product: CASSVGTEGTPQHF.

This clonotype was detected many times. An end of the junction does not agree with germline; a read error may underlie this. The J gene is TRBJ1-1, the V gene TRBV4-1; TRBD1 is a possible D gene (5 bases). Germline V gene data show CDR1 as MGHRA and CDR2 as YSYEKL. This CDR3 region has 14 residues. CDR3 in amino acids: CASSQVTLGTEAFF. CDR3 in DNA: TGCGCCAGCAGCCAAGTTACACTGGGGACTGAAGCTTTCTTC.

This clonotype was detected only once. The chain couples TRBV28 to TRBJ2-6; 9 nucleotides agree with TRBD1. Germline CDR1 reads MDHEN; CDR2 reads SYDVKM. V shed 10 bases and J 0 bases; nucleotides not matched to a gene: 10. This CDR3 is built from 17 residues. The CDR3 region has the DNA TGTGCCATTTCACCCACAGGGGGCAACTCTGGGGCCAACGTCCTGACTTTC. Protein: CAISPTGGNSGANVLTF. Filled out from reference TRBV28 and TRBJ2-6, the complete variable domain reads DVKVTQSSRYLVKRTGEKVFLECVQDMDHENMFWYRQDPGLGLRLIYFSYDVKMKEKGDIPEGYSVSREKKERFSLILESASTNQTSMYLCAISPTGGNSGANVLTFGAGSRLTVL.

The chain couples TRBV28 to TRBJ1-1; unclear D gene. V lost 4 bases and J lost 10, with 19 bases in between. Germline CDR1 is MDHEN and CDR2 is SYDVKM. The CDR3 runs to 14 residues. CDR3 DNA sequence: TGTGCCAGCAGTTCCACTTATTTAGGCTCTGGAGCTTTCTTT. Translated: CASSSTYLGSGAFF.

This clonotype was recorded once. A far larger clone is only one base removed, so a read error is likely. CDR3 nucleotide sequence: TGTGCCAGCAGTTACCGGTTCAATCACCCCCAGCATTTT. Translation: CASSYRFNHPQHF. The V and J genes are TRBV6-9 and TRBJ1-5; D is unclear. Germline loops: CDR1 MNHGY, CDR2 SVAAGI. CDR3 length: 13 amino acids.

This clonotype was seen at least ten times. The chain has TRBV11-2 and TRBJ2-7; no clear D. The germline V gene has CDR1 SGHAT and CDR2 FQNNGV. V was cut by 1 base and J by 2 bases, with 15 bases left in between. The CDR3 loop spans 16 amino acids. CDR3 coding DNA: TGTGCCAGCAGCTTAGCAAGATTTAGGGAACCCTACGAGCAGTACTTC. It encodes CASSLARFREPYEQYF.

This clonotype was counted at least ten times. The chain is built from TRBV12-3 or TRBV12-4 and TRBJ1-2; D is possibly TRBD1 (5 bases). V gave up 4 bases and J gave up 8 bases, with 11 bases separating them. The CDR3 is made up of 12 amino acids. In DNA, the CDR3 is TGTGCCAGCAGTTCGGTGGGGGTAGGCTACACCTTC. Amino acids: CASSSVGVGYTF.

The chain employs TRBV20-1 and TRBJ1-6; D ambiguous. V was trimmed by 0 bases and J by 4 bases, leaving 16 bases between them. CDR1 and CDR2 from the germline V gene are DFQATT and SNEGSKA (reference sequence). The CDR3 is 17 amino acids. The CDR3 loop reads CSARDLVGQNYNSPLHF. The CDR3 region has the DNA TGCAGTGCTAGAGATCTCGTTGGGCAGAATTATAATTCACCCCTCCACTTT.

This clonotype was recorded at least ten times. The rearrangement joins TRBV7-6 to TRBJ2-3, with 8 bases lining up with TRBD2. This CDR3 is 16 amino acids long. The germline gives CDR1 SGHVS, CDR2 FNYEAQ. V shed 1 base, J shed 3 bases, and the junction held 6 bases outside the gene matches. CDR3 sequence reads: CASSLGWGGGTDTQYF. CDR3 bases: TGTGCCAGCAGCTTAGGATGGGGCGGGGGGACAGATACGCAGTATTTT.

This clonotype was found many times. At one end, the junction sequence differs from germline, possibly due to a read error. This chain joins TRBV7-7 and TRBJ2-2; D ambiguous. The CDR3 runs 14 residues. Per germline, CDR1 SSHAT and CDR2 FNYEAQ (reference sequence). The CDR3 region has the DNA TGTGCTAGCAGCTTAGCCGAAGGTGCCGGGGAGCTGTTTTTT. Residues: CASSLAEGAGELFF.

This clonotype appeared many times. The J gene is TRBJ2-7, the V gene TRBV30; no clear D gene. Trimming removed 1 base at V and 0 bases at J, with 13 bases between. Per germline, CDR1 GTSNPN and CDR2 SVGIG (reference sequence). CDR3 length: 15 residues. CDR3 in DNA: TGTGCCTGGAGTGAAGGGCCCACCAGCTCCTACGAGCAGTACTTC. Translated: CAWSEGPTSSYEQYF.

Turning to this clonotype: A read error may be the cause here, since a much bigger clone is one base away. The rearrangement links TRBV20-1 to TRBJ2-4; 8 nucleotides align to TRBD2. The CDR3 length is 15 residues. Germline V gene data show CDR1 as DFQATT and CDR2 as SNEGSKA (reference sequence). The CDR3, as DNA: TGCAGTGCTAGAGTAATAGCGGGACGGGCGAACATTAAGTACTTC. Protein sequence: CSARVIAGRANIKYF.

The table lists this clonotype with many counts. This chain uses TRBV5-1 with TRBJ2-7, with 9 nucleotides matching TRBD1. CDR1 and CDR2 (germline): SGHRS, YFSETQ. The J segment lost 4 bases and the V segment lost 4 bases, leaving 9 bases of the junction unmatched. The CDR3 loop spans 15 amino acids. The DNA of the CDR3 is TGCGCCAGCAGCCCCCAACAGGGGGCGGAGTACGAGCAGTACTTC. The encoded protein is CASSPQQGAEYEQYF.

This clonotype is classed as medium-sized (0.01 to 0.1%). This sequence joins TRBV6-1 and TRBJ2-1; either TRBD1 or TRBD2 may fit D (5 bases each). Trimming pared 3 bases from V and 0 bases from J, leaving 15 bases between. The CDR3 runs 17 residues. Per germline, CDR1 MNHNS and CDR2 SASEGT. DNA for the CDR3: TGTGCCAGCAGTGAGAGGGGCGCGACGAGCTCCTACAATGAGCAGTTCTTC. It is translated as CASSERGATSSYNEQFF.

This clonotype was seen many times. The V gene is TRBV29-1, the J gene TRBJ1-2; 9 nucleotides line up with TRBD1. CDR1 is SQVTM and CDR2 is ANQGSEA in the germline V gene. The trim removed 6 bases at V and 3 bases at J, leaving 5 bases unmatched. The CDR3 spans 13 residues. The CDR3 DNA follows: TGCAGCGTACACGACAGGGGGGACTATGGCTACACCTTC. This encodes CSVHDRGDYGYTF.

This clonotype was counted ten times or more. This chain uses TRBV5-6 with TRBJ2-1; 9 bases are a match to TRBD1. After removal of 0 bases from V and 8 bases from J, the junction contained 6 bases not matched to a gene. The germline V gene encodes CDR1 SGHDT and CDR2 YYEEEE. The CDR3 has 15 residues. Here the CDR3 reads CASSLEGTGYDEQFF. The CDR3 region has the DNA TGTGCCAGCAGCTTGGAAGGGACAGGGTATGATGAGCAGTTCTTC.

This clonotype was observed at least ten times. This chain links TRBV30 with TRBJ2-7; the D is unclear. V gave up 0 bases and J gave up 0 bases, with 9 bases separating them. The germline CDR1 and CDR2 sequences are GTSNPN and SVGIG (reference sequence). The CDR3 runs 14 residues. The CDR3 region is CAWSVETASYEQYF. The CDR3 nucleotides read TGTGCCTGGAGTGTAGAGACCGCCTCCTACGAGCAGTACTTC.

On this clonotype: The CDR3 carries no conserved terminal phenylalanine or tryptophan, so it likely arises from a read error. The genes are TRBV6-2 or TRBV6-3 and TRBJ1-2; TRBD1 matches 9 bases. Looked up from germline, CDR1 is MNHEY and CDR2 is SVGEGT. The CDR3 contains 15 residues. Trimming at V came to 5 bases and at J to 8 bases, leaving 12 bases not matched to a gene. CDR3 sequence reads: CASSILDRGVRGYTS. For the CDR3, the DNA is TGTGCCAGCAGTATCCTGGACAGGGGTGTTAGGGGCTACACCTCC.

The chain carries TRBV5-1 and TRBJ2-2; TRBD1 agrees at 7 bases. Germline trimming cut 4 bases from V and 6 bases from J; bases unmatched to any gene: 3. This CDR3 is 13 amino acids long. Germline V gene data show CDR1 as SGHRS and CDR2 as YFSETQ. The CDR3 nucleotides are TGCGCCAGCAGCAGTACAGGGGCCGGGGAGCTGTTTTTT. It yields the protein CASSSTGAGELFF.

This chain uses TRBV24-1 with TRBJ2-6; 12 positions agree with TRBD2. The CDR3 runs 18 residues. With 4 bases clipped from V and 4 bases from J, the junction kept 7 bases outside the gene matches. Germline CDR1 and CDR2: KGHDR and SFDVKD. The CDR3 spells CATSDGLAGNAGANVLTF. CDR3 nucleotide sequence: TGTGCCACCAGTGACGGACTAGCGGGAAATGCCGGGGCCAACGTCCTGACTTTC.

This clonotype was observed many times. The chain couples TRBV12-3 or TRBV12-4 to TRBJ1-4; D unclear. This CDR3 is built from 14 residues. V shed 5 bases and J shed 2 bases, with 9 bases lying between them. The CDR3 is CASSPVTTNEKLFF. The CDR3 nucleotides read TGTGCCAGCAGTCCAGTGACTACTAATGAAAAACTGTTTTTT.

This clonotype was seen ten or more times. This chain connects TRBV30 to TRBJ1-1; D is unresolved. The germline V and J ends were trimmed by 2 bases and 5 bases, with 15 bases remaining between them. The CDR3 runs 14 residues. The V gene's germline CDR1 is GTSNPN and CDR2 SVGIG (reference sequence). CDR3: CAWSYPPGSTEAFF. The CDR3 DNA reads TGTGCCTGGAGTTATCCGCCCGGGTCTACTGAAGCTTTCTTT. Drawing the rest from reference TRBV30 and TRBJ1-1, the complete variable domain is SQTIHQWPATLVQPVGSPLSLECTVEGTSNPNLYWYRQAAGRGLQLLFYSVGIGQISSEVPQNLSASRPQDRQFILSSKKLLLSDSGFYLCAWSYPPGSTEAFFGQGTRLTVV.

This clonotype was found many times. The rearrangement uses TRBV20-1 and TRBJ2-7; D not certain. Germline V gene sequence: CDR1 DFQATT, CDR2 SNEGSKA (reference sequence). Trimming stripped 6 bases from V and 3 bases from J, with 12 bases between. This CDR3 is 12 amino acids long. The CDR3 here is CSALGPNYEQYF. CDR3 DNA: TGCAGTGCCCTAGGACCGAACTACGAGCAGTACTTC.

Many counts were recorded for this clonotype. The CDR3 is CASRTEGSYEQYF. CDR3 DNA sequence: TGCGCCAGCAGGACAGAGGGTAGCTACGAGCAGTACTTC. The chain links TRBV10-2 to TRBJ2-7; D tentatively fits TRBD1 or TRBD2 (5 bases each). V lost 6 bases to trimming and J lost 3 bases, with 12 bases between them. CDR3 length: 13 amino acids. Germline CDR1 reads WSHSY; CDR2 reads SAAADI.

This clonotype occurred many times. The V call is TRBV10-3, the J call TRBJ2-3; 8 bases match TRBD1. The CDR3 is 13 amino acids. CDR1 is ENHRY and CDR2 is SYGVKD in the germline V gene. After removal of 10 bases from V and 0 bases from J, the junction contained 3 bases not matched to a gene. The CDR3 DNA sequence: TGTGCCAGCCGACAGGGGAGCACAGATACGCAGTATTTT. Protein product: CASRQGSTDTQYF.

As for this clonotype: The junction and the germline gene differ at one end; a read error may be behind it. The J gene is TRBJ2-2, the V gene TRBV9; D assignment may be TRBD1 or TRBD2 (5 bases each). The germline CDR1 and CDR2 sequences are SGDLS and YYNGEE. The CDR3 spans 17 residues. Here the CDR3 DNA reads TGTGCCAGCATCGTACGAGACAGCTTCGCGAACACCGGGGAGTTGTTTTTT. This encodes CASIVRDSFANTGELFF.